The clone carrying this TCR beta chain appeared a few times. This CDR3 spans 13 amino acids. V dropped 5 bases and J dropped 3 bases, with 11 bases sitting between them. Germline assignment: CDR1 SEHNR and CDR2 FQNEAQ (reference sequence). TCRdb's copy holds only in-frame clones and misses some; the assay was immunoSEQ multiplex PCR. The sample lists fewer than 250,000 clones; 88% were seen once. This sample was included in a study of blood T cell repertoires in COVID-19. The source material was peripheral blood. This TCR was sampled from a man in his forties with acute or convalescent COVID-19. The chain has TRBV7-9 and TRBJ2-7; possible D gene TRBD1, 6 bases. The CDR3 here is CASSPTGIYEQYF. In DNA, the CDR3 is TGTGCCAGCAGCCCAACAGGGATCTACGAGCAGTACTTC. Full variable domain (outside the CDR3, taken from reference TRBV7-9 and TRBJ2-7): DTGVSQNPRHKITKRGQNVTFRCDPISEHNRLYWYRQTLGQGPEFLTYFQNEAQLEKSRLLSDRFSAERPKGSFSTLEIQRTEQGDSAMYLCASSPTGIYEQYFGPGTRLTVT.